This T cell receptor (beta chain) appears in the sequencing data of a study of response to subunit inactivated influenza vaccine. Whole-study results and caveats: Authors suggested each seasonal flu vaccination may recruit only limited numbers of new T cells.

Note on this clonotype: Its antigen remains unidentified.

Per the germline V gene, CDR1 is MDHEN and CDR2 is SYDVKM. This CDR3 contains 13 residues. With 8 bases removed from V and 8 bases from J, the gap between germline ends came to 18 bases. TCRdb fed the RT-PCR reads into MiXCR, producing one record per CDR3 protein. The profile shows a few hundred thousand distinct CDR3 sequences, roughly 22% of them singletons. The gene calls are TRBV28 and TRBJ1-2; no clear D gene. The material was PBMCs from blood, obtained approximately 20 months after vaccination. This receptor was obtained from a man aged 45-69 years who received an inactivated influenza vaccine. CDR3 DNA sequence: TGTGCCAGCGTTTTAAATCCTGTGGGGGGCTACACCTTC. Translating it yields CASVLNPVGGYTF.